This entry features one TCR beta chain sequence. Primers: 60 Vbeta forward and 13 Jbeta reverse. Clones were read by immunoSEQ multiplex PCR, and TCRdb kept only the in-frame ones, dropping some. The repertoire consists of 150,000 to 200,000 clones, with more than 80% occurring once and the leading ten covering roughly 2%. This sample was taken from a study of cytomegalovirus exposure and HLA in healthy donors. For the study at large: Falling in the Caucasian-associated ancestry cluster were about 82% of under 500 genotyped donors.

Germline V gene sequence: CDR1 SNHLY, CDR2 FYNNEI. Trimming took 8 bases from V and 0 from J; bases not matched to a gene: 12. The CDR3 is 17 amino acids. The origin of this receptor is a young woman in good health and CMV-seronegative. V is TRBV2 and J is TRBJ2-3; 9 positions agree with TRBD2. The specimen sequenced was PBMCs. The CDR3 is CASAYGQAGGSTDTQYF. The CDR3 DNA sequence: TGTGCCAGCGCCTATGGCCAAGCGGGAGGTAGCACAGATACGCAGTATTTT.